Listed below are T cell receptor beta chains from one sample, sequenced in a study of blood T cell repertoires in COVID-19. TCRdb's copy holds only in-frame clones and misses some; the assay was immunoSEQ multiplex PCR. The sample comprises hundreds of thousands of clones, more than 75% of which are singletons, and around 11% rests with the top ten. Sequences were obtained from peripheral blood. Receptor source: a woman aged 55-70 years with active or convalescent COVID-19. The CDR3 runs from the conserved cysteine through the conserved F or W. The D gene is left open where the match is weak. Not every row has a clone size; where given, it reads once, few, many or a size class.

NA	NA	TRBV5-1	TRBJ1-2	TGCGCCAGCAGCTTGTCCGGGGATCTGGATGGCTACACCTTC	CASSLSGDLDGYTF
NA	NA	TRBV16	TRBJ2-7	TGTGCCAGCAGCCAACCCCCCGGGCAGGGGGGTCGCGAGCAGTACTTC	CASSQPPGQGGREQYF
NA	TRBD1	TRBV19	TRBJ1-6	TGTGCCAGTAGTACCACAGGGGCCAATTCACCCCTCCACTTT	CASSTTGANSPLHF
NA	NA	TRBV5-3	TRBJ1-2	TGTGCCAGAAGCTTGATGGACACGCACTATGGCTACACCTTC	CARSLMDTHYGYTF
NA	NA	TRBV20-1	TRBJ2-5	TGCAGTGCTACTGGCGGGGAGACCCAGTACTTC	CSATGGETQYF
NA	TRBD1	TRBV7-3	TRBJ2-6	TGTGCCAGCAGTCTTCGGACAGGGAAAGCTGGGGCCAACGTCCTGACTTTC	CASSLRTGKAGANVLTF
NA	TRBD1	TRBV5-1	TRBJ2-2	TGCGCCAGCAGCCCATCTCTGGACAGGGGGCGTACCGCCGGGGAGCTGTTTTTT	CASSPSLDRGRTAGELFF
NA	TRBD1	TRBV6-1	TRBJ1-1	TGTGCCAGCAGTGGAGGGACAGGGGGCTTGGGGCTGAACACTGAAGCTTTCTTT	CASSGGTGGLGLNTEAFF
NA	TRBD1	TRBV23-1	TRBJ2-7	TGCGCCAGCAGTCATAAAGACAGGGACAGCACCTACGAGCAGTACTTC	CASSHKDRDSTYEQYF
NA	TRBD1	TRBV5-1	TRBJ1-2	TGCGCCAGCAGCTTGACAGGGGAGAACTATGGCTACACCTTC	CASSLTGENYGYTF
NA	TRBD1	TRBV6-5	TRBJ1-1	TGTGCCAGCAGTTATTCGGACAGGATGGTTACTGAAGCTTTCTTT	CASSYSDRMVTEAFF
NA	TRBD2	TRBV9	TRBJ2-1	TGTGCCAGCAGCGCCCCGGGAGATAGCGGGGGGGTGGATGAGCAGTTCTTC	CASSAPGDSGGVDEQFF
NA	NA	TRBV5-5	TRBJ2-5	TGTGCCAGCAGCTTGACAGGGGAGACCCAGTACTTC	CASSLTGETQYF
NA	TRBD1	TRBV2	TRBJ1-2	TGTGCCAGCAGTTGGGACAGCGACACCTATGGCTACACCTTC	CASSWDSDTYGYTF
NA	NA	TRBV6-1	TRBJ2-5	TGTGCCAGCAGTGACAGGGGGGCCGCCCAAGAGACCCAGTACTTC	CASSDRGAAQETQYF
NA	NA	TRBV6-1	TRBJ1-3	TGTGCCAGCAGTGACCCAGGGGAAGCCGGATTCACCATATATTTT	CASSDPGEAGFTIYF
NA	TRBD2	TRBV15	TRBJ2-5	TGTGCCACCAGCAGAGATCGGAGTAGCGGGGGGTGGGTCCAAAGAGAGACCCAGTACTTC	CATSRDRSSGGWVQRETQYF
many	TRBD1	TRBV3-1/TRBV3-2	TRBJ1-5	TGTGCCAGCAGCCATAAGGACAGGGGGCGGAATCAGCCCCAGCATTTT	CASSHKDRGRNQPQHF
NA	NA	TRBV18	TRBJ1-5	TGTGCCAGCTCACCAGGCGGGCCTAGCAATCAGCCCCAGCATTTT	CASSPGGPSNQPQHF
once	TRBD1	TRBV2	TRBJ1-2	TGTGCCAGCAGTGGTCCAGGGGGCAACTATGGCTACACCTTC	CASSGPGGNYGYTF
NA	NA	TRBV5-6	TRBJ2-5	TGTGCCAGCAGCTTCAGGGGCCGGACCCAAGAGACCCAGTACTTC	CASSFRGRTQETQYF
NA	NA	TRBV27	TRBJ2-3	TGTGCCAGTTCGTGGGGGGAGCCTAGCACAGATACGCAGTATTTT	CASSWGEPSTDTQYF
NA	NA	TRBV2	TRBJ1-5	TGTGCCACCAGGGAGCAGCAACTCAGCAATCAGCCCCAGCATTTT	CATREQQLSNQPQHF